This entry is about one T cell receptor (beta chain). Its matching antigen is unknown. This sample stems from a study of cytomegalovirus exposure and HLA in healthy donors. It was healthy bone marrow donors who served as donors. Study conclusions and caveats: TRBV6-2, TRBV6-3 and some other V segments were unresolvable in 87-base-pair reads. What a later analysis reportedly showed was that an Asian-associated ancestry cluster had fewer N-insertions than the approximately 700-donor mean.

The PCR employed 60 Vbeta primers together with 13 Jbeta primers. Some clones are missing from TCRdb's copy, which holds only in-frame ones; the method was immunoSEQ multiplex PCR. This listing includes approximately 82,000 clones. Trimming removed 4 bases from V and 5 bases from J; junction bases left unmatched: 6. Germline CDR1 SGHTA, CDR2 FQGNSA. This CDR3 is built from 14 residues. This sequence originates from a woman aged 60-70 years in good health and CMV-seronegative. The chain joins TRBV7-2 to TRBJ2-5; 8 bases align to TRBD2. Sequenced material: PBMCs. The CDR3 DNA reads TGTGCCAGCAGCTCGGGACTAGACGGGGAGACCCAGTACTTC. Protein: CASSSGLDGETQYF.